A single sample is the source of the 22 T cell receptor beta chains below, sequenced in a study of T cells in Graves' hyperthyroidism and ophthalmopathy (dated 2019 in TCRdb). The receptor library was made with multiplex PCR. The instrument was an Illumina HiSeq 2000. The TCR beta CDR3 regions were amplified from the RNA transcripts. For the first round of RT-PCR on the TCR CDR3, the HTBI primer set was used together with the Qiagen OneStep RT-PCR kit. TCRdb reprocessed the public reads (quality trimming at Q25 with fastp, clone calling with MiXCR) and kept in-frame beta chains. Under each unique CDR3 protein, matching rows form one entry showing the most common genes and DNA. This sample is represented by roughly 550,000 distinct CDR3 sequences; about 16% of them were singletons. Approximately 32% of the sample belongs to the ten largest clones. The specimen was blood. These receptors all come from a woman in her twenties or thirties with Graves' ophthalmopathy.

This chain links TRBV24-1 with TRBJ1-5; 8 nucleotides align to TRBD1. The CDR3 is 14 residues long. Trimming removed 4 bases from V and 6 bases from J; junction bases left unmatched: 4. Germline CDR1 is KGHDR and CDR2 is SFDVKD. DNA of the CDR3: TGTGCCACCAGTGACCCAGGGGGCGGTCAGCCCCAGCATTTT. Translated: CATSDPGGGQPQHF.

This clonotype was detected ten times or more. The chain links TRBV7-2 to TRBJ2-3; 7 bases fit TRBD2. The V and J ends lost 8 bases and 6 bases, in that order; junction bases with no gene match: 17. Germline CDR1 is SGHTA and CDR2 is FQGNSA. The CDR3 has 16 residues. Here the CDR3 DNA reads TGTGCCAGCGCATTACGAAGGGCCACTAGCGAGGATACGCAGTATTTT. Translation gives CASALRRATSEDTQYF.

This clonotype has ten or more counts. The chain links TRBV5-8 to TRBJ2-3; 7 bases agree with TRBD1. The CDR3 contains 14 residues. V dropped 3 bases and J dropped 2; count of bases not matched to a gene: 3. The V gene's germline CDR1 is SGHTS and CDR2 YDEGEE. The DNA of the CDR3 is TGTGCCAGCAGCTGGGACAGATACACAGATACGCAGTATTTT. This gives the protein CASSWDRYTDTQYF.

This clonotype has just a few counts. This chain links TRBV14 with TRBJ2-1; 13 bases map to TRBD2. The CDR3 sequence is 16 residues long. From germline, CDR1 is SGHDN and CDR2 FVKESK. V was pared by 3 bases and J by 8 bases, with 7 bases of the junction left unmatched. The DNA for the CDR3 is TGTGCCAGCAGCCATTGGACTAGCGGGAGTTCATATGAGCAGTTCTTC. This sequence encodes CASSHWTSGSSYEQFF.

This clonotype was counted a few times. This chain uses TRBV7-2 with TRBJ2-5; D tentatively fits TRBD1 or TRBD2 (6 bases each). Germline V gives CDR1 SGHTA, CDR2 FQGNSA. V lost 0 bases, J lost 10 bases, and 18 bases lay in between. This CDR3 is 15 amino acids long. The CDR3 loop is CASSLAVEGGGIQYF. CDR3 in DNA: TGTGCCAGCAGCTTAGCAGTGGAGGGGGGAGGTATCCAGTACTTC.

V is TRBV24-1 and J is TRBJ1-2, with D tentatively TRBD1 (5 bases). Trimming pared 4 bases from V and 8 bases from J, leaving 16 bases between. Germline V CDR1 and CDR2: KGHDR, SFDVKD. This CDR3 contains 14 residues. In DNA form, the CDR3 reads TGTGCCACCAGTGACTCCAGGGACCTAAGGGGCTACACCTTC. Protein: CATSDSRDLRGYTF.

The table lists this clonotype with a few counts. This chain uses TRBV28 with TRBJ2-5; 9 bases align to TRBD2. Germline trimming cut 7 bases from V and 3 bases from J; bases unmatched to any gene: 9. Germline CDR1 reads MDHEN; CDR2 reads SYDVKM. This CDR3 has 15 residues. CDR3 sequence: CASNKPASGKETQYF. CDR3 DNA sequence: TGTGCCAGCAACAAACCCGCTAGCGGGAAAGAGACCCAGTACTTC.

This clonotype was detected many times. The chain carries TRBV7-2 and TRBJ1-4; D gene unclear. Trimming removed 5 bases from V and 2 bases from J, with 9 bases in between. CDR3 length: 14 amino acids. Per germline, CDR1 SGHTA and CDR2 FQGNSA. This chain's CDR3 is CASSPSWTNEKLFF. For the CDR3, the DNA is TGTGCCAGCAGCCCCAGCTGGACTAATGAAAAACTGTTTTTT.

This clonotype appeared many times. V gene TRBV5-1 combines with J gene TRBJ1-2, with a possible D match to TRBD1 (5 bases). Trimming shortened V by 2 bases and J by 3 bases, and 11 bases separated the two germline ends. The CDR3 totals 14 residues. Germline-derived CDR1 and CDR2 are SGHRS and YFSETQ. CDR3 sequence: CASSFQQADYGYTF. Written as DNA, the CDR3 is TGCGCCAGCAGCTTCCAACAGGCGGACTATGGCTACACCTTC.

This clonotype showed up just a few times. The CDR3 DNA sequence: TGCAGTGCTAGAGGGGGGTGGGAGACCCAGTACTTC. Translated: CSARGGWETQYF. J is TRBJ2-5 and V is TRBV20-1, with D tentatively TRBD1 or TRBD2 (5 bases each). V lost 1 base and J lost 5, with 8 bases in between. CDR1 DFQATT and CDR2 SNEGSKA come from the germline V gene (reference sequence). The CDR3 runs 12 residues.

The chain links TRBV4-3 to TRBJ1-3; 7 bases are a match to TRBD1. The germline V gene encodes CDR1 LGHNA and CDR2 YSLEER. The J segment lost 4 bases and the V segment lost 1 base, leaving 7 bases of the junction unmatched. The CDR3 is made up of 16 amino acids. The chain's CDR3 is CASSQGDRDRGNTIYF. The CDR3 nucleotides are TGCGCCAGCAGCCAAGGGGACCGGGACAGAGGAAACACCATATATTTT.

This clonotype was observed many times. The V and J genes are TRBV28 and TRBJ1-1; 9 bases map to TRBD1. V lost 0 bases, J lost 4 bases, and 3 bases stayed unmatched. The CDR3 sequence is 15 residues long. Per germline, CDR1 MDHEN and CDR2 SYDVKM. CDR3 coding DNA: TGTGCCAGCAGTTTATGGAGACAGGGGGGCACTGAAGCTTTCTTT. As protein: CASSLWRQGGTEAFF.

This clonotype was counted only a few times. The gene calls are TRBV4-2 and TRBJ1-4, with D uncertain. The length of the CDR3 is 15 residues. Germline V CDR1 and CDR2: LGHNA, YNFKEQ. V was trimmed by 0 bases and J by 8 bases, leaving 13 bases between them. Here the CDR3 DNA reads TGTGCCAGCAGCCAAGATCGTGCGTTCCGGGAAAAACTGTTTTTT. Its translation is CASSQDRAFREKLFF.

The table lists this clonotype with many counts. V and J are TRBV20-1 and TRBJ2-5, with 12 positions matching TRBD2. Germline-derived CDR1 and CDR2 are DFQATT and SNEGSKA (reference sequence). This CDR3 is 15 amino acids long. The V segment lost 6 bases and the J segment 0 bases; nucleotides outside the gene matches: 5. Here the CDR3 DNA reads TGCAGTGCCCTAGGACTAGCGGGATACCAAGAGACCCAGTACTTC. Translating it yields CSALGLAGYQETQYF.

CDR3 amino acids: CASSRQVAGELFF. The CDR3 DNA reads as TGTGCCAGCAGCAGACAGGTCGCCGGGGAGCTGTTTTTT. The genes are TRBV6-2 or TRBV6-3 and TRBJ2-2; D might be TRBD1 (6 bases). The germline V gene encodes CDR1 MNHEY and CDR2 SVGEGT. Trimming removed 6 bases from V and 6 bases from J, with 11 bases in between. This CDR3 region has 13 residues.

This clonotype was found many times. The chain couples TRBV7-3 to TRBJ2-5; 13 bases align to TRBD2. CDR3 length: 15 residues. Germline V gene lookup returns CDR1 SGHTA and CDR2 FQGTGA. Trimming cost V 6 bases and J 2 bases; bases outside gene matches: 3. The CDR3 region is CASSSTSGRQETQYF. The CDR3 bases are TGTGCCAGCAGTTCGACTAGCGGGAGGCAAGAGACCCAGTACTTC.

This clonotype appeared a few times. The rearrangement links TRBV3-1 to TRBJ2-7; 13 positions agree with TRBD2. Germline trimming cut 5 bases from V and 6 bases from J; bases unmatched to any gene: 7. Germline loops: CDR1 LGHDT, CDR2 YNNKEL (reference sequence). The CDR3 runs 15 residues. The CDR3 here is CASSILAGGRLEQYF. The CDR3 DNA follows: TGTGCCAGCAGCATACTAGCGGGAGGGAGGCTCGAGCAGTACTTC.

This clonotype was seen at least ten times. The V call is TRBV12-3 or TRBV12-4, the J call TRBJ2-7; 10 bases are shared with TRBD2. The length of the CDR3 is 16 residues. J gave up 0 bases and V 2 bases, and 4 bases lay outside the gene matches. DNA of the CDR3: TGTGCCAGCAGTTTACTAGCGGGAGCCCACTCCTACGAGCAGTACTTC. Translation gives CASSLLAGAHSYEQYF.

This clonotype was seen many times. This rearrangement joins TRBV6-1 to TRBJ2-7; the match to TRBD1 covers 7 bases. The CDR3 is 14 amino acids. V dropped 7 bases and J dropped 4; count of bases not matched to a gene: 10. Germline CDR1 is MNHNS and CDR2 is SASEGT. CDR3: CASTKDRAKYEQYF. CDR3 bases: TGTGCCAGCACTAAAGACAGGGCAAAGTACGAGCAGTACTTC.

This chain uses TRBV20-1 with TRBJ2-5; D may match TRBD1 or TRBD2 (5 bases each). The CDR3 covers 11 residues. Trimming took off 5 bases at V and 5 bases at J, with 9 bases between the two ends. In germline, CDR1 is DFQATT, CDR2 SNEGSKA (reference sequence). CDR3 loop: CSAGGLETQYF. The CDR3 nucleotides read TGCAGTGCTGGGGGTTTGGAGACCCAGTACTTC.

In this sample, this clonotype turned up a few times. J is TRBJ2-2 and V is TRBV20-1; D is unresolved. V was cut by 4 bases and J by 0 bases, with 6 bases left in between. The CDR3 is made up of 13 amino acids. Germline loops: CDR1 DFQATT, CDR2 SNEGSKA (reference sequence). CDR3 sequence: CSANGPNTGELFF. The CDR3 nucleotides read TGCAGTGCTAATGGCCCGAACACCGGGGAGCTGTTTTTT.

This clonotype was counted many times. CDR3 amino acids: CASSPRDRGVKSSYNEQFF. Written as DNA, the CDR3 is TGTGCCAGCAGCCCCCGGGACAGGGGTGTAAAAAGCTCCTACAATGAGCAGTTCTTC. This rearrangement joins TRBV7-6 to TRBJ2-1, with TRBD1 matching 10 bases. The trim removed 5 bases at V and 0 bases at J, leaving 13 bases unmatched. Germline assignment: CDR1 SGHVS and CDR2 FNYEAQ. The CDR3 totals 19 residues.